A selection of T cell receptor beta chains follows, all from one sample in a study of CD8 T cells in ankylosing spondylitis. TCRdb recomputed calls from the 5' RACE reads with MiXCR, one row per CDR3 protein. The sample has fewer than 250,000 distinct CDR3 sequences, roughly 24% seen once. Source material: blood, either unsorted or a sorted T cell fraction (not recorded which). These receptors originate from a male donor with ankylosing spondylitis or in good health (not recorded which). CDR3s include the opening cysteine and the closing phenylalanine or tryptophan. The D gene is left open where the match is weak. Size values are once, few and many counts, or a class for expanded clones, and some rows have none.

CSVVEDRGLETQYF	TGCAGCGTTGTTGAGGACAGGGGGCTTGAGACCCAGTACTTC	TRBD1	many	TRBV29-1	TRBJ2-5
CASSQRISYNEQFF	TGTGCCAGCAGCCAACGGATCTCCTACAATGAGCAGTTCTTC	-	many	TRBV14	TRBJ2-1
CASSQRPGHYGYTF	TGTGCCAGCAGCCAACGACCGGGACATTACGGCTACACCTTC	-	few	TRBV6-1	TRBJ1-2
CASSQTSGRADIQYF	TGCGCCAGCAGCCAGACTAGCGGGAGGGCAGACATTCAGTACTTC	TRBD2	many	TRBV5-1	TRBJ2-4
CSVAQGANSPLHF	TGCAGCGTTGCCCAGGGGGCTAATTCACCCCTCCACTTT	TRBD1	many	TRBV29-1	TRBJ1-6
CASSSTDRLSYEQYF	TGTGCCAGCAGTTCCACCGACAGACTCTCCTACGAGCAGTACTTC	-	-	TRBV12-3/TRBV12-4	TRBJ2-7
CAIKRTSGSDTGELFF	TGTGCCATCAAAAGGACTAGCGGGAGTGACACCGGGGAGCTGTTTTTT	TRBD2	-	TRBV10-3	TRBJ2-2
CASSPAPLAASTDTQYF	TGTGCCAGCAGTCCTGCGCCCCTAGCAGCTAGCACAGATACGCAGTATTTT	-	-	TRBV28	TRBJ2-3
CASSLLDSYNEQFF	TGTGCCAGCAGTCTCCTGGACTCCTACAATGAGCAGTTCTTC	-	many	TRBV12-3/TRBV12-4	TRBJ2-1
CASSLSRGGGGELFF	TGTGCCAGCAGTTTATCCCGGGGAGGGGGCGGGGAGCTGTTTTTT	-	-	TRBV12-3/TRBV12-4	TRBJ2-2
CSARNGLSGGPEQFF	TGCAGTGCTAGAAACGGACTTAGCGGGGGGCCTGAGCAGTTCTTC	TRBD2	-	TRBV20-1	TRBJ2-1
CASSWDRSEAFF	TGTGCCAGCAGTTGGGACAGATCTGAAGCTTTCTTT	TRBD1	many	TRBV12-3/TRBV12-4	TRBJ1-1
CAISDGPTGTRPKGGYEQYF	TGTGCCATCAGTGACGGTCCGACCGGGACTAGACCTAAGGGGGGATACGAGCAGTACTTC	TRBD2	few	TRBV10-3	TRBJ2-7
CATSGDRFQETQYF	TGTGCCACCAGCGGAGACAGGTTTCAAGAGACCCAGTACTTC	-	few	TRBV15	TRBJ2-5
CASGLAGSDTQYF	TGTGCCAGCGGTCTAGCGGGGTCAGATACGCAGTATTTT	TRBD2	many	TRBV6-2/TRBV6-3	TRBJ2-3
CSARVPGRMNTEAFF	TGCAGTGCTAGAGTTCCGGGACGGATGAACACTGAAGCTTTCTTT	-	many	TRBV20-1	TRBJ1-1
CASSPTGNDQPQHF	TGCGCCAGCAGCCCGACAGGGAACGATCAGCCCCAGCATTTT	TRBD1	many	TRBV5-1	TRBJ1-5
CASANWIRETQYF	TGTGCCAGCGCGAACTGGATCCGAGAGACCCAGTACTTC	-	many	TRBV25-1	TRBJ2-5
CASSLVTGNGEQFF	TGCGCCAGCAGCTTGGTTACCGGGAATGGTGAGCAGTTCTTC	-	-	TRBV5-1	TRBJ2-1
CSVQGGPNTEAFF	TGCAGTGTGCAGGGAGGACCGAACACTGAAGCTTTCTTT	-	few	TRBV20-1	TRBJ1-1
CASTTGLANYNEQFF	TGTGCCAGCACCACGGGACTAGCGAACTACAATGAGCAGTTCTTC	TRBD2	-	TRBV6-1	TRBJ2-1
CSARLAGGLQETQYF	TGCAGTGCTAGACTAGCGGGAGGTCTCCAAGAGACCCAGTACTTC	TRBD2	-	TRBV20-1	TRBJ2-5
CASSLVGRTEAFF	TGTGCCAGCAGCTTAGTTGGTCGAACTGAAGCTTTCTTT	-	many	TRBV7-2	TRBJ1-1
CASSPAHDTQYF	TGTGCCAGCAGCCCCGCACACGATACGCAGTATTTT	-	many	TRBV28	TRBJ2-3
CSVRSDTQYF	TGCAGCGTCCGCTCGGATACGCAGTATTTT	-	-	TRBV29-1	TRBJ2-3
CAISGGQGDLEQYF	TGTGCCATCAGTGGGGGACAGGGTGATCTGGAGCAGTACTTC	TRBD1	-	TRBV10-3	TRBJ2-7
CASSMLGANEKLFF	TGTGCCAGCAGCATGTTGGGGGCGAATGAAAAACTGTTTTTT	-	-	TRBV21-1	TRBJ1-4
CASSIRGSGNEQFF	TGTGCCAGCAGCATACGCGGGAGTGGCAATGAGCAGTTCTTC	TRBD2	once	TRBV12-3/TRBV12-4	TRBJ2-1
CSARMRTEQFF	TGCAGTGCTAGAATGCGGACTGAGCAGTTCTTC	-	-	TRBV20-1	TRBJ2-1
CSARNTGRPYIQYF	TGCAGTGCTAGAAATACGGGGCGCCCATACATTCAGTACTTC	-	-	TRBV20-1	TRBJ2-4
CSARDHRGTYEQYF	TGCAGTGCTAGAGATCATCGGGGAACCTACGAGCAGTACTTC	-	-	TRBV20-1	TRBJ2-7
CASSLAQSYTGELFF	TGTGCCAGCAGTTTAGCGCAGTCCTACACCGGGGAGCTGTTTTTT	-	many	TRBV12-3/TRBV12-4	TRBJ2-2
CSVEDFSKGQGRSYEQYF	TGCAGCGTTGAAGATTTCAGCAAGGGACAGGGGAGATCCTACGAGCAGTACTTC	TRBD1	-	TRBV29-1	TRBJ2-7
CASRRTGQGYNEQFF	TGTGCCAGCAGACGGACGGGACAGGGGTACAATGAGCAGTTCTTC	TRBD1	many	TRBV28	TRBJ2-1
CASSSPGLAAASSYNEQFF	TGTGCCAGCAGCTCCCCGGGGCTAGCCGCCGCTTCCTCCTACAATGAGCAGTTCTTC	-	many	TRBV11-2	TRBJ2-1
CASSPDFGTALHF	TGCGCCAGCAGCCCAGACTTCGGGACAGCCCTCCACTTT	TRBD1	-	TRBV5-1	TRBJ1-6
CASSPSNVGANIQYF	TGTGCCAGCAGCCCTTCTAACGTTGGGGCAAACATTCAGTACTTC	-	many	TRBV7-2	TRBJ2-4
CAISSTGGEAGYTF	TGTGCCATCAGCTCGACAGGGGGCGAGGCCGGCTACACCTTC	TRBD1	few	TRBV10-3	TRBJ1-2
CASSLGQWLPEQFF	TGTGCCAGCAGCTTAGGACAGTGGCTCCCGGAGCAGTTCTTC	-	-	TRBV11-2	TRBJ2-1
CSARGWGVDPPDGYTF	TGCAGTGCTAGAGGTTGGGGCGTCGATCCCCCTGATGGCTACACCTTC	-	-	TRBV20-1	TRBJ1-2
CASSRPPAYEQYF	TGTGCCAGCAGTAGGCCCCCGGCCTACGAGCAGTACTTC	-	-	TRBV12-3/TRBV12-4	TRBJ2-7
CASSESQVNNSPLHF	TGTGCCAGCAGTGAATCCCAAGTAAATAATTCACCCCTCCACTTT	-	many	TRBV25-1	TRBJ1-6
CASCGLAPYEQYF	TGTGCCAGCTGCGGACTAGCGCCTTACGAGCAGTACTTC	TRBD2	-	TRBV28	TRBJ2-7
CASSLGDTSPTDTQYF	TGTGCCAGCAGCTTAGGGGATACATCACCCACAGATACGCAGTATTTT	-	-	TRBV7-6	TRBJ2-3
CSARETVNSPLHF	TGCAGTGCTAGAGAGACAGTGAATTCACCCCTCCACTTT	-	many	TRBV20-1	TRBJ1-6
CSARGLGFGLEKLFF	TGCAGTGCTAGGGGGCTGGGGTTCGGCCTGGAAAAACTGTTTTTT	-	many	TRBV20-1	TRBJ1-4
CASSEQGQGLGYTF	TGCGCCAGCAGCGAACAGGGACAGGGACTCGGCTACACCTTC	TRBD1	-	TRBV5-1	TRBJ1-2
CASSARLARSNEQFF	TGTGCCAGCAGTGCGAGACTAGCGAGATCGAATGAGCAGTTCTTC	TRBD2	-	TRBV6-1	TRBJ2-1